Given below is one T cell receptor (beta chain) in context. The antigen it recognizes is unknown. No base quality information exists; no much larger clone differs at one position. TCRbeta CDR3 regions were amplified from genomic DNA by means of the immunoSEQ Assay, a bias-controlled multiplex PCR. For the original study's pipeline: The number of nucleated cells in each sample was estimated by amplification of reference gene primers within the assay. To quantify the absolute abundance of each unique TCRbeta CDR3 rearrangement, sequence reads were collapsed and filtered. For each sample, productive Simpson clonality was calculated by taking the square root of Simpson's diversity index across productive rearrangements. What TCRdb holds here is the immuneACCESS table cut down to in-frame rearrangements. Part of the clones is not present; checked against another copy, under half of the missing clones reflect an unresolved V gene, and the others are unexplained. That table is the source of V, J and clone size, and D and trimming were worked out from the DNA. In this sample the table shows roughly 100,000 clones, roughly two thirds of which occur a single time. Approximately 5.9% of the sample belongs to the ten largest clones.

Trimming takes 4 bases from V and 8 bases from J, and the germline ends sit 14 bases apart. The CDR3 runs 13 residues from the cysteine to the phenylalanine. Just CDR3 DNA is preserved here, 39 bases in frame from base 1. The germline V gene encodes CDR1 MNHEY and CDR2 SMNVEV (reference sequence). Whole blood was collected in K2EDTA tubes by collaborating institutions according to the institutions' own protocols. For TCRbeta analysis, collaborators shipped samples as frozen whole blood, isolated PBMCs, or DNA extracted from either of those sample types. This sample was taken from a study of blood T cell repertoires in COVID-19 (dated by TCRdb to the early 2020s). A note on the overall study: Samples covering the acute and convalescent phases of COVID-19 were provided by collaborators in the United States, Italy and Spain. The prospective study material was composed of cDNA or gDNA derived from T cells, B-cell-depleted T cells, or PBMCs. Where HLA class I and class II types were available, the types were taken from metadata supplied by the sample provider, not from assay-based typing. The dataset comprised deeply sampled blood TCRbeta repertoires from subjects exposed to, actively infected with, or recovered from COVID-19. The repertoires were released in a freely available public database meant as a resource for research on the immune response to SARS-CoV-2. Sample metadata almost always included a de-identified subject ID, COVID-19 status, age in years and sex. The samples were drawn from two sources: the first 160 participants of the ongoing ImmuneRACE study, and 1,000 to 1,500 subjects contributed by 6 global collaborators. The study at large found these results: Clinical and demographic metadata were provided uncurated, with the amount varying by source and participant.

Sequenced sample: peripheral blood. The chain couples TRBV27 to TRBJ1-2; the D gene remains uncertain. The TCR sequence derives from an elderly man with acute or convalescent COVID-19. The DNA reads TGTGCCAGCAGTTCCATACGCGAACGAGGCTACACCTTC. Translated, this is CASSSIRERGYTF.